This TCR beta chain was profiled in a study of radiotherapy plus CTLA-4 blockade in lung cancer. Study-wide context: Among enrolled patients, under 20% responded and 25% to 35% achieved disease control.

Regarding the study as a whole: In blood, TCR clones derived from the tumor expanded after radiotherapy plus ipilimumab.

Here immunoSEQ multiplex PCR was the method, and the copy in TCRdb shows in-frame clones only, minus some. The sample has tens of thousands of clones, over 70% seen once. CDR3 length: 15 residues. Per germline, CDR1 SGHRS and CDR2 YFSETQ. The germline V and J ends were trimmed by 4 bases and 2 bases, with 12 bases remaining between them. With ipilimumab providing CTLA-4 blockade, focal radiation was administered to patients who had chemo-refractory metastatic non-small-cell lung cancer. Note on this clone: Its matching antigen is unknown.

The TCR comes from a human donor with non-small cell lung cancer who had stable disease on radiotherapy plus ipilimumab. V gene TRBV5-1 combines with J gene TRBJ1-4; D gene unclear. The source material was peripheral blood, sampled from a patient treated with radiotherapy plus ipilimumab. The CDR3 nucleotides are TGCGCCAGCAGCCGTGACTCGGGGACTAATGAAAAACTGTTTTTT. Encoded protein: CASSRDSGTNEKLFF.